These T cell receptor beta chains were read from a single sample in a study of cytomegalovirus exposure and HLA in healthy donors. Only in-frame clones appear in the TCRdb table, and some are missing; sequencing was by immunoSEQ multiplex PCR. Of some 100,000 clones listed, roughly 84% are singletons. Sequencing was done on a sample of PBMCs. These receptors came from a man between 18 and 29 years old in good health and CMV-seronegative. Both conserved end residues are part of each CDR3. Each record gives: J gene, V gene, D gene, clone size, CDR3 DNA, CDR3 protein. D genes are given only for firm matches. Clone size appears in some rows only: once, few, many, or a class for an expanded clone.

TRBJ1-6,TRBV19,TRBD1,NA,TGTGCCAGTAGCCTGGACAGGCTGGCTTCACCCCTCCACTTT,CASSLDRLASPLHF
TRBJ1-2,TRBV28,NA,NA,TGTGCCAACTCCGACGGGGTAAACTATGGCTACACCTTC,CANSDGVNYGYTF
TRBJ2-7,TRBV7-9,TRBD2,NA,TGTGCCAGCAGGCCCTCTAGCGGGGGTTACGAGCAGTACTTC,CASRPSSGGYEQYF
TRBJ2-1,TRBV7-6,TRBD1,NA,TGTGCCAGCAGCGCTACAGGGGGCAGGGGTCGCAATGAGCAGTTCTTC,CASSATGGRGRNEQFF
TRBJ1-1,TRBV7-9,NA,NA,TGTGCCAGCAGCTTATTCTCCGCGGGCACTGAAGCTTTCTTT,CASSLFSAGTEAFF
TRBJ2-1,TRBV7-3,NA,once,TGTGCCAGCATGCGGGACCCCCGGGGTGATGAGCAGTTCTTC,CASMRDPRGDEQFF
TRBJ1-1,TRBV5-1,NA,NA,TGCGCCAGCAGCTTGGGGGTACAGGGAGAAGCTTTCTTT,CASSLGVQGEAFF
TRBJ2-1,TRBV6-5,NA,few,TGTGCCAGCAGTTTTAGTACTAGCCGAACCCGAAATGAGCAGTTCTTC,CASSFSTSRTRNEQFF
TRBJ1-1,TRBV7-9,TRBD1,NA,TGTGCCAGCAGCTTAGCTCAGCCAGGGGGCACTGAAGCTTTCTTT,CASSLAQPGGTEAFF
TRBJ2-7,TRBV30,NA,once,TGTGCGCAGCGGGTTTACCTTAGGGAGCAGTACTTC,CAQRVYLREQYF
TRBJ1-2,TRBV28,TRBD1,once,TGTGCCATCTTGACAGGGAACTATGGCTACACCTTC,CAILTGNYGYTF
TRBJ2-7,TRBV30,NA,NA,TGTGCCGCAAGGGGTTGGGGCTTTTCGGAGCAGTACTTC,CAARGWGFSEQYF
TRBJ1-1,TRBV27,NA,NA,TGTGCCAGCAGTTTTGGGGGGGCGAACACTGAAGCTTTCTTT,CASSFGGANTEAFF
TRBJ2-4,TRBV15,NA,NA,TGTGCCACCAGCAGAGATCCGGGGGATAAAAACATTCAGTACTTC,CATSRDPGDKNIQYF
TRBJ2-3,TRBV27,TRBD2,NA,TGTGCCAGCCATCCTAGCGGGACAGATACGCAGTATTTT,CASHPSGTDTQYF
TRBJ2-7,TRBV5-1,NA,NA,TGCGCCAGCAGCTTGAGTACGGACACCTACGAGCAGTACTTC,CASSLSTDTYEQYF
TRBJ2-2,TRBV4-2,TRBD2,NA,TGTGCCAGCAGCCAAGCAGTAGCGGGAGGTTTCGGGGAGCTGTTTTTT,CASSQAVAGGFGELFF
TRBJ2-7,TRBV6-6,NA,NA,TGTGCCAGCAGTTACGGGGGGGCAGTCAACGAGCAGTACTTC,CASSYGGAVNEQYF
TRBJ2-1,TRBV6-4,NA,NA,TGTGCCAGCAGTGATCAGGGGGGTTCCTACAATGAGCAGTTCTTC,CASSDQGGSYNEQFF
TRBJ2-1,TRBV18,NA,NA,TGTGCCAGCGAGATCCTGAATGAGCAGTTCTTC,CASEILNEQFF
TRBJ1-3,TRBV29-1,NA,NA,TGCAGCGTTAAAACAGGCTCTGGAAACACCATATATTTT,CSVKTGSGNTIYF
TRBJ1-6,TRBV7-9,NA,NA,TGTGCCAGCAGCCCCGGACAGAATAATTCACCCCTCCACTTT,CASSPGQNNSPLHF
TRBJ2-1,TRBV5-4,TRBD2,NA,TGTGCCAGCAGCCCAGCCGGTAGCGGGAGGGTTAATGAGCAGTTCTTC,CASSPAGSGRVNEQFF
TRBJ2-4,TRBV6-5,TRBD2,NA,TGTGCCAGCAGGTTAGCGGGAGGTCGTCAAAACATTCAGTACTTC,CASRLAGGRQNIQYF
TRBJ2-1,TRBV27,NA,NA,TGTGCCAGCACCAGGGGGGCGGGAGGTCGCAATGAGCAGTTCTTC,CASTRGAGGRNEQFF
TRBJ1-4,TRBV6-1,NA,NA,TGTGCCAGCAGTTTGACAACAACTAATGAAAAACTGTTTTTT,CASSLTTTNEKLFF
TRBJ2-3,TRBV7-9,TRBD2,NA,TGTGCCAGCAGCTACGGGGGGTCTAGCACAGATACGCAGTATTTT,CASSYGGSSTDTQYF